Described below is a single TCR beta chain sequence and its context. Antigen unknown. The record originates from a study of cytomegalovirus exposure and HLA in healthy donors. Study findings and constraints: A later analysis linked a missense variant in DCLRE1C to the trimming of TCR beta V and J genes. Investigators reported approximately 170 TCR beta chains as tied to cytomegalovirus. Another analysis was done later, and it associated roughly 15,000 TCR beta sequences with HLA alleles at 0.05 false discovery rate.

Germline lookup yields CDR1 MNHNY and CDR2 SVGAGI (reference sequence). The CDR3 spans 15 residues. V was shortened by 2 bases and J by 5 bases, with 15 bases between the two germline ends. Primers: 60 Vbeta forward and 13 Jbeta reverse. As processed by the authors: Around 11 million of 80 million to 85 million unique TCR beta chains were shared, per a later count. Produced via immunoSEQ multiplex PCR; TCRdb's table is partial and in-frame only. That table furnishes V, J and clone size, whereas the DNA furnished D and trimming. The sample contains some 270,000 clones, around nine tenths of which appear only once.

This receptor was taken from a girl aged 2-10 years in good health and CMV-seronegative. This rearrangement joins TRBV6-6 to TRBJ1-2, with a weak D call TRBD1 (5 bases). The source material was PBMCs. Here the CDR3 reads CASSYGRGDFYGYTF. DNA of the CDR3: TGTGCCAGCAGTTACGGCCGGGGGGACTTTTATGGCTACACCTTC.